This TCR beta chain was captured by sequencing in a study of T cells after yellow fever vaccination. CDR1 and CDR2 (germline): SGHDN, FVKESK. V gave up 4 bases and J gave up 8 bases, with 6 bases separating them. There are 11 residues in the CDR3. General observations from the study: Abundant clonotypes from the bulk population could have been carried over as contaminants into FACS-sorted repertoires. Secondary responses were weaker yet peaked faster, day 5 versus 15.

A universal primer site and UMIs were added as TCR cDNA was made by 5'RACE template switching. TCRdb used MiXCR to reprocess the 5' RACE reads, holding one entry per CDR3 protein. Counted here are 510,000 or so distinct CDR3 sequences, 15% to 20% occurring once; the ten biggest clones make up approximately 15%. This clonotype was seen more than once but under ten times. Its antigen is undetermined. The V gene is TRBV14, the J gene TRBJ2-1; D remains ambiguous. The specimen was PBMCs, collected 15 days after the yellow fever booster vaccination. The receptor comes from a man in his thirties or forties who received the YFV17D yellow fever vaccine. CDR3 coding DNA: TGTGCCAGCAGCCGGTGGGATGAGCAGTTCTTC. Protein product: CASSRWDEQFF.